A selection of T cell receptor beta chains follows, all from one sample in a study of neoadjuvant anti-PD-1 for oral cavity cancer. Assay used: immunoSEQ multiplex PCR; TCRdb lists only in-frame clones, some missing. The table has about 14,000 clones, about 76% seen once. The sample here was PBMCs, taken after nivolumab (anti-PD-1) treatment. The receptors shown here come from a person between 40 and 79 years old with oral cavity squamous cell carcinoma. The conserved cysteine and the conserved F or W are not part of the CDR3 here.

v_call	j_call	cdr3_aa
TRBV5-5	TRBJ1-2	ASSLRPGDSGYT
TRBV30	TRBJ2-2	AWNIGGVPGELF
TRBV4-1	TRBJ2-3	ASSQDYGFADTQY
TRBV6-4	TRBJ2-1	ASSEIIGDEQF
TRBV21-1	TRBJ1-2	ASSKGAGDEYGYT
TRBV19	TRBJ2-4	ASSRQANAGNIQY
TRBV15	TRBJ2-1	ATSRGEAGGKEQF
TRBV7-8	TRBJ1-2	ASSPKAGGNGGYT
TRBV7-9	TRBJ2-1	ASSTGLAGGGNEQF
TRBV5-4	TRBJ2-1	ASSFRDQGYNEQF
TRBV7-2	TRBJ2-3	ASSLAIRGRAVDTQY
TRBV20-1	TRBJ2-3	SAYTHTQY
TRBV6-1	TRBJ1-1	ASTKRGNTEAF
TRBV30	TRBJ2-1	AWAIDRDDEQF
TRBV9	TRBJ2-3	ASSVGLGTDTQY
TRBV4-2	TRBJ2-1	ASSSSPLTGGNEQF
TRBV11-2	TRBJ2-5	ASSLGQTQY
TRBV2	TRBJ2-7	ASSPLAGAYEQY
TRBV14	TRBJ2-7	ASSQGLAGGPAY
TRBV5-1	TRBJ2-1	ASSAGLAGGPSYNEQF
TRBV2	TRBJ1-2	ATQGGARGTAGGYT
TRBV29-1	TRBJ1-1	SVEATTLNTEAF
TRBV4-1	TRBJ2-2	ASSPDRGLSTGELF
TRBV7-8	TRBJ2-7	ASRGSDRGSYEQY
TRBV27	TRBJ1-1	ASSLSMGGTEAF
TRBV4-1	TRBJ2-2	ASSQGAGTGYTGELF
TRBV19	TRBJ1-5	ASTSAGTNQPQH
TRBV10-2	TRBJ2-5	ASTVSGRSGETQY
TRBV7-9	TRBJ2-3	ASSLAQGDTQY
TRBV10-2	TRBJ1-5	ASGGTGRYQPQH
TRBV18	TRBJ2-1	ASSPGDGTKQF
TRBV28	TRBJ1-2	ASSSTLGRVYGYT
TRBV30	TRBJ2-5	AWSLTGRGETQY
TRBV10-3	TRBJ1-4	AISEGQGGEKLF
TRBV27	TRBJ2-5	ASSLLQGGLETQY
TRBV7-9	TRBJ2-7	ASSSGGLLYEQY
TRBV9	TRBJ1-3	ASSVVGSLGNTIY
TRBV16	TRBJ2-3	ASSPRTDTQY
TRBV9	TRBJ2-2	ASSVPDREAINTGELF
TRBV6-1	TRBJ2-5	ASSEAALQETQY
TRBV19	TRBJ1-1	ASSRAGQQQEAF
TRBV21-1	TRBJ1-5	ASSMGRNQPQH
TRBV2	TRBJ1-2	ASSNTQQQGRGYT
TRBV10-3	TRBJ2-1	AISEPGLAFNEQF
TRBV21-1	TRBJ2-7	ASSKNTTYEQY
TRBV2	TRBJ2-1	ASIGGAKVGEQF
TRBV27	TRBJ2-1	ASSSLAGGSYNEQF
TRBV7-9	TRBJ2-7	ASSLEGSSYEQY
TRBV29-1	TRBJ2-3	SAVTQRLEY